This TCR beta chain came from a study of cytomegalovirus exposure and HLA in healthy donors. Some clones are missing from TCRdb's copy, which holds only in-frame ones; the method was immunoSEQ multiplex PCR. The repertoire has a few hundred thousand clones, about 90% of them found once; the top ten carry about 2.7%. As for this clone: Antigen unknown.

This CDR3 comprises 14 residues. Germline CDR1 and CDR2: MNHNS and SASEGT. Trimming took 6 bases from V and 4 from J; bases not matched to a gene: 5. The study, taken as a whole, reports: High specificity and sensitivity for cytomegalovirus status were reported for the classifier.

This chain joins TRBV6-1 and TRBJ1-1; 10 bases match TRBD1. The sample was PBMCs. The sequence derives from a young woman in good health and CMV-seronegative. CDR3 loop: CASRGTGESTEAFF. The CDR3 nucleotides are TGTGCCAGCAGGGGGACAGGGGAGAGCACTGAAGCTTTCTTT.